The 22 T cell receptor beta chains reported below all come from one sample, sequenced in a study of shared clonotypes between healthy human individuals. Some clones are missing from TCRdb's copy, which holds only in-frame ones; the method was immunoSEQ multiplex PCR. Here the sample spans 2.3 million or so clones, about 92% being singletons. The source material was naive CD4+ T cells from PBMCs. Subset defined: CD45RA+ positively selected. The origin of the receptors is a man aged 18 to 29 in good health. Some clones in this sample may be carry-over from other donors' samples.

This chain joins TRBV5-4 and TRBJ1-5; D uncertain. Per germline, CDR1 SGHNT and CDR2 YYREEE (reference sequence). Trimming stripped 0 bases from V and 6 bases from J, with 13 bases between. The CDR3 consists of 15 residues. The CDR3 here is CASSLGPVVGQPQHF. DNA for the CDR3: TGTGCCAGCAGCTTGGGTCCAGTGGTAGGTCAGCCCCAGCATTTT.

This clone was detected once. The rearrangement joins TRBV7-2 to TRBJ2-3; tentative D call: TRBD2 (6 bases). CDR1 SGHTA and CDR2 FQGNSA come from the germline V gene. The CDR3 spans 15 residues. The V and J ends lost 7 bases and 0 bases respectively, with 14 bases between them. The CDR3 here is CASTLSGGSTDTQYF. The DNA of the CDR3 is TGTGCCAGCACCCTTAGCGGAGGGAGCACAGATACGCAGTATTTT.

This rearrangement joins TRBV7-8 to TRBJ1-3; the D is unclear. V was clipped by 1 base and J by 0 bases, with 10 bases between them. The CDR3 runs to 16 residues. Germline V CDR1 and CDR2: SGHVS, FQNEAQ. CDR3 sequence: CASSLGYRGSGNTIYF. DNA for the CDR3: TGTGCCAGCAGCTTAGGGTATCGGGGCTCTGGAAACACCATATATTTT. Looking up the rest from reference TRBV7-8 and TRBJ1-3 gives the full variable domain: GAGVSQSPRYKVAKRGQDVALRCDPISGHVSLFWYQQALGQGPEFLTYFQNEAQLDKSGLPSDRFFAERPEGSVSTLKIQRTQQEDSAVYLCASSLGYRGSGNTIYFGEGSWLTVV.

In regard to this clone: Other DNA sequences in this specimen translate into the identical CDR3. The chain carries TRBV28 and TRBJ2-5, with TRBD1 matching over 7 bases. The CDR3 has 14 amino acids. Trimming removed 6 bases from V and 1 base from J; junction bases left unmatched: 5. Germline V lookup: CDR1 MDHEN, CDR2 SYDVKM. The CDR3: CASSAAGGQETQYF. The CDR3 nucleotides read TGTGCCAGCAGCGCAGCAGGGGGCCAAGAGACCCAGTACTTC.

The V gene is TRBV10-1, the J gene TRBJ1-1; D might be TRBD1 (5 bases). Per the germline V gene, CDR1 is WNHNN and CDR2 is SYGVQD (reference sequence). This CDR3 contains 13 residues. V lost 10 bases, J lost 2 bases, and 14 bases lay in between. CDR3 sequence reads: CAIRALLNTEAFF. CDR3 DNA sequence: TGCGCCATCAGGGCGTTGCTTAACACTGAAGCTTTCTTT.

The chain links TRBV4-2 to TRBJ1-5; D uncertain. Trimming cost V 0 bases and J 4 bases, with 7 bases left between them. The CDR3 has 14 residues. Per germline, CDR1 LGHNA and CDR2 YNFKEQ. DNA for the CDR3: TGTGCCAGCAGCCAAGAATTGGAGAATCAGCCCCAGCATTTT. Its protein is CASSQELENQPQHF.

V gene TRBV6-6 combines with J gene TRBJ2-7; D may be TRBD2 (6 bases). The CDR3 covers 13 residues. CDR1 is MNHNY, CDR2 SVGAGI, per germline (reference sequence). V lost 8 bases to trimming and J lost 0 bases, with 11 bases between them. Here the CDR3 reads CASPGTDSYEQYF. The CDR3 DNA reads as TGTGCCAGCCCCGGGACTGACTCCTACGAGCAGTACTTC.

The gene calls are TRBV5-1 and TRBJ2-1, with 8 positions matching TRBD2. The ends lost 5 bases at V and 7 bases at J; junction bases unmatched: 11. The CDR3 extends over 15 amino acids. Germline V lookup: CDR1 SGHRS, CDR2 YFSETQ. The CDR3 loop is CASSSREGLGNEQFF. As DNA, the CDR3 is TGCGCCAGCAGTTCCCGGGAGGGCCTTGGTAATGAGCAGTTCTTC. Based on the CDR3 plus reference TRBV5-1 and TRBJ2-1, the full variable domain is KAGVTQTPRYLIKTRGQQVTLSCSPISGHRSVSWYQQTPGQGLQFLFEYFSETQRNKGNFPGRFSGRQFSNSRSEMNVSTLELGDSALYLCASSSREGLGNEQFFGPGTRLTVL.

V usage is TRBV28 and J usage is TRBJ2-7; 11 bases agree with TRBD2. Germline V CDR1 and CDR2: MDHEN, SYDVKM. The CDR3 is made up of 15 amino acids. The V and J ends lost 7 bases and 4 bases, in that order; junction bases with no gene match: 9. The CDR3 region is CASTPGLAAYYEQYF. The CDR3 DNA follows: TGTGCCAGCACCCCGGGACTAGCGGCTTATTACGAGCAGTACTTC.

This sequence joins TRBV7-2 and TRBJ2-3, with 7 bases lining up with TRBD2. The CDR3 has 12 amino acids. Looked up from germline, CDR1 is SGHTA and CDR2 is FQGNSA. The V and J ends lost 5 bases and 10 bases, in that order; junction bases with no gene match: 6. The CDR3 nucleotides are TGTGCCAGCAGCATCCGGGAGGTCGCGCAGTATTTT. Protein sequence: CASSIREVAQYF.

J is TRBJ1-1 and V is TRBV28, with no clear D. The CDR3 is 14 residues long. Deletions cut 7 bases from V and 3 bases from J, with 15 bases between. Germline V gene lookup returns CDR1 MDHEN and CDR2 SYDVKM. The CDR3 DNA follows: TGTGCCAGCACCATTCTAAGGGATGACACTGAAGCTTTCTTT. Translation: CASTILRDDTEAFF.

This rearrangement joins TRBV30 to TRBJ1-5; perhaps TRBD1 as D (5 bases). Between the trimmed V and J ends, which lost 3 bases and 7 bases, there was a span of 13 bases. The CDR3 loop spans 13 amino acids. Germline loops: CDR1 GTSNPN, CDR2 SVGIG (reference sequence). In DNA form, the CDR3 reads TGTGCCTGGAGCCTACAGGAGGGACAGCCCCAGCATTTT. Translated: CAWSLQEGQPQHF.

This clone has only one observation. The rearrangement links TRBV18 to TRBJ2-7, with D possibly matching TRBD1 (6 bases). The V gene lost 3 bases and the J gene lost 0 bases, with 12 bases spanning the gap. The length of the CDR3 is 15 residues. Germline V CDR1 and CDR2: KGHSH, LQKENI. CDR3 sequence: CASSPRTVSSYEQYF. The CDR3, as DNA: TGTGCCAGCTCACCTAGGACAGTTAGCTCCTACGAGCAGTACTTC.

The table lists this clone with a few counts. The genes are TRBV2 and TRBJ1-1; D perhaps matches TRBD1 (6 bases). The CDR3 consists of 13 residues. The V end lost 7 bases, the J end lost 5 bases, and 14 bases lay between the germline ends. Germline CDR1 reads SNHLY; CDR2 reads FYNNEI. CDR3 region: CASTGGLETEAFF. The CDR3 DNA is TGTGCCAGCACCGGGGGCTTGGAAACTGAAGCTTTCTTT.

This clone was observed a single time. The CDR3 here is CASSRYDSGNTIYF. In DNA, the CDR3 is TGTGCCAGCAGTCGATATGACTCTGGAAACACCATATATTTT. The gene calls are TRBV6-6 and TRBJ1-3, with D hard to call. Germline CDR1 MNHNY, CDR2 SVGAGI (reference sequence). V lost 5 bases and J lost 0, with 8 bases in between. The CDR3 sequence is 14 residues long.

The chain carries TRBV9 and TRBJ1-3; weak D call: TRBD1 (5 bases). The germline CDR1 and CDR2 sequences are SGDLS and YYNGEE. Trimming took off 4 bases at V and 1 base at J, with 12 bases between the two ends. This CDR3 is built from 15 residues. CDR3 bases: TGTGCCAGCAGCAATCAACAGGAATCTGGAAACACCATATATTTT. Translation: CASSNQQESGNTIYF.

The V call is TRBV5-1, the J call TRBJ2-7; D is perhaps TRBD1 (7 bases). This CDR3 spans 13 amino acids. V was clipped by 4 bases and J by 5 bases, with 13 bases between them. Germline CDR1 reads SGHRS; CDR2 reads YFSETQ. The CDR3 reads CASSLQGGHEQYF. The CDR3 nucleotides read TGCGCCAGCAGCCTCCAGGGGGGACACGAGCAGTACTTC.

The chain recombines TRBV5-1 with TRBJ2-3, with a tentative D call TRBD2 (5 bases). Germline assignment: CDR1 SGHRS and CDR2 YFSETQ. V shed 0 bases and J shed 2 bases, with 16 bases lying between them. The CDR3 is 17 residues long. DNA of the CDR3: TGCGCCAGCAGCTTGGGCCCTCTGGCGGGTGACACAGATACGCAGTATTTT. As protein: CASSLGPLAGDTDTQYF.

The chain links TRBV19 to TRBJ1-2; 7 nucleotides match TRBD1. The V and J ends lost 11 bases and 8 bases, in that order; junction bases with no gene match: 8. The germline gives CDR1 LNHDA, CDR2 SQIVND (reference sequence). The CDR3 runs 11 residues. The CDR3 nucleotides read TGTGCCGCCAGAGACAGGGTCGGCTACACCTTC. Its protein product is CAARDRVGYTF.

The chain is built from TRBV30 and TRBJ1-1; D is uncertain. V was pared by 1 base and J by 6 bases, with 6 bases between. This CDR3 spans 11 amino acids. Per the germline V gene, CDR1 is GTSNPN and CDR2 is SVGIG (reference sequence). The CDR3 DNA reads TGTGCCTGGAGTGGTAAGTCTGAAGCTTTCTTT. Residues: CAWSGKSEAFF.

This clone was seen just once. The V call is TRBV5-4, the J call TRBJ1-1; D perhaps matches TRBD1 (6 bases). CDR3 length: 15 amino acids. V was pared by 1 base and J by 7 bases, with 17 bases between. Germline V gives CDR1 SGHNT, CDR2 YYREEE (reference sequence). The CDR3 coding sequence is TGTGCCAGCAGCTTGTCAGGGGCCTTCGCACATGAAGCTTTCTTT. This encodes CASSLSGAFAHEAFF. Full variable domain (remainder filled in from reference TRBV5-4 and TRBJ1-1): ETGVTQSPTHLIKTRGQQVTLRCSSQSGHNTVSWYQQALGQGPQFIFQYYREEENGRGNFPPRFSGLQFPNYSSELNVNALELDDSALYLCASSLSGAFAHEAFFGQGTRLTVV.

This clone was recorded only once. The CDR3 DNA follows: TGCGCCAGCAGCTCAGGACAGTCGAGCTCTGGAAACACCATATATTTT. It codes for CASSSGQSSSGNTIYF. The chain joins TRBV5-1 to TRBJ1-3; perhaps TRBD1 as D (6 bases). CDR3 length: 16 amino acids. Trimming left V 3 bases short and J 0 bases short, with 13 bases between. Germline CDR1 and CDR2: SGHRS and YFSETQ.